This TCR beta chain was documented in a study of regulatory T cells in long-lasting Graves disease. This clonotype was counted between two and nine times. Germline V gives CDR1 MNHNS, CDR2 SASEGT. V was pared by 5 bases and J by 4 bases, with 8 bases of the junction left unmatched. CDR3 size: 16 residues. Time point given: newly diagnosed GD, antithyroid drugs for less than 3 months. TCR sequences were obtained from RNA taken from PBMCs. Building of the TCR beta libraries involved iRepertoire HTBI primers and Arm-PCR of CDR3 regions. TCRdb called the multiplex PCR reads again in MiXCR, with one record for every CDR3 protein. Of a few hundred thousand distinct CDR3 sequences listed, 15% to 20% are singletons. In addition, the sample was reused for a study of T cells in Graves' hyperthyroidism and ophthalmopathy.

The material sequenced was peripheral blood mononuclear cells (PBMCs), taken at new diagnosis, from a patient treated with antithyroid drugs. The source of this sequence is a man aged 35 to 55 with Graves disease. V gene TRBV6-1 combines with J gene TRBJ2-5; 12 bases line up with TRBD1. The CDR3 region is CASSHGTGGLLETQYF. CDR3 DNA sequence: TGTGCCAGCAGTCACGGGACAGGGGGCCTTTTAGAGACCCAGTACTTC.